These T cell receptor beta chains were read from a single sample in a study of control samples from healthy donors and cancer patients. Data came from immunoSEQ multiplex PCR; TCRdb stores just in-frame clones and leaves some out. This sample has some 51,000 clones; roughly 90% occur once, and the top ten carry roughly 3.8%. The sequenced material came from blood. The source is a man aged 45-65 years in good health. Each CDR3 is given with its conserved first and last residue. The order of the fields is J gene, clone size, V gene, D gene, CDR3 DNA, CDR3 protein. A D gene is named only where the DNA matches it firmly. Not all rows give a size; the values are once, few, many and, for expanded clones, a class.

j_call: TRBJ1-4; clone_size: NA; v_call: TRBV5-1; d_call: NA; cdr3_nt: TGCGCCAGCAGCTTGGCCTCAGGGCTGGAGGAAAAACTGTTTTTT; cdr3_aa: CASSLASGLEEKLFF
j_call: TRBJ2-1; clone_size: NA; v_call: TRBV24-1; d_call: TRBD2; cdr3_nt: TGTGCCACCTCTGCCGCGGGAGCTGTAAATGAGCAGTTCTTC; cdr3_aa: CATSAAGAVNEQFF
j_call: TRBJ2-1; clone_size: NA; v_call: TRBV7-2; d_call: TRBD2; cdr3_nt: TGTGCCAGCAGCTTCCAGCTAGCGGGAGGGTTGGATGAGCAGTTCTTC; cdr3_aa: CASSFQLAGGLDEQFF
j_call: TRBJ2-4; clone_size: NA; v_call: TRBV28; d_call: NA; cdr3_nt: TGTGCCAGCAGGGCCAATGATCCTAAGTTAGCCAAAAACATTCAGTACTTC; cdr3_aa: CASRANDPKLAKNIQYF
j_call: TRBJ1-1; clone_size: NA; v_call: TRBV7-8; d_call: NA; cdr3_nt: TGTGCCAGCAGCATCGGGGAGGACGACACTGAAGCTTTCTTT; cdr3_aa: CASSIGEDDTEAFF
j_call: TRBJ2-3; clone_size: NA; v_call: TRBV5-1; d_call: NA; cdr3_nt: TGCGCCAGCAGCTCGACAGGTATCACAGATACGCAGTATTTT; cdr3_aa: CASSSTGITDTQYF
j_call: TRBJ1-1; clone_size: once; v_call: TRBV11-3; d_call: NA; cdr3_nt: TGTGCCAGCAGCTTAGGCGGGGGGACCACTGAAGCTTTCTTT; cdr3_aa: CASSLGGGTTEAFF
j_call: TRBJ2-1; clone_size: NA; v_call: TRBV6-5; d_call: TRBD2; cdr3_nt: TGTGCCAGCAGCCGACTAGCGGGAGGCCATGAGCAGTTCTTC; cdr3_aa: CASSRLAGGHEQFF
j_call: TRBJ2-3; clone_size: NA; v_call: TRBV27; d_call: TRBD2; cdr3_nt: TGTGCCAGCAGCCGTGGACTAGCGGGAGGCACAGATACGCAGTATTTT; cdr3_aa: CASSRGLAGGTDTQYF
j_call: TRBJ1-4; clone_size: NA; v_call: TRBV11-2; d_call: NA; cdr3_nt: TGTGCCAGCAGCTCCTTAAGGCAGAGACAAGAAAAACTGTTTTTT; cdr3_aa: CASSSLRQRQEKLFF
j_call: TRBJ1-1; clone_size: NA; v_call: TRBV6-5; d_call: TRBD1; cdr3_nt: TGTGCCAGCAGGACAGGGTTGGAGAACACTGAAGCTTTCTTT; cdr3_aa: CASRTGLENTEAFF
j_call: TRBJ2-1; clone_size: NA; v_call: TRBV7-9; d_call: TRBD2; cdr3_nt: TGTGCCAGCAGCTTAGAGGGAGGGCCCTACAATGAGCAGTTCTTC; cdr3_aa: CASSLEGGPYNEQFF
j_call: TRBJ1-5; clone_size: NA; v_call: TRBV27; d_call: NA; cdr3_nt: TGTGCCAGCAGGGTGGGGGGAAGCAATCAGCCCCAGCATTTT; cdr3_aa: CASRVGGSNQPQHF
j_call: TRBJ2-7; clone_size: NA; v_call: TRBV7-9; d_call: TRBD1; cdr3_nt: TGTGCCAGCAGCTCCTCTTGGACAGGGGGGGGCTACGAGCAGTACTTC; cdr3_aa: CASSSSWTGGGYEQYF
j_call: TRBJ2-2; clone_size: NA; v_call: TRBV27; d_call: TRBD2; cdr3_nt: TGTGCCAGCAGTCGGCTAGCGGGTACCCCCAACACCGGGGAGCTGTTTTTT; cdr3_aa: CASSRLAGTPNTGELFF
j_call: TRBJ1-6; clone_size: NA; v_call: TRBV6-6; d_call: TRBD1; cdr3_nt: TGTGCCAGCAGTTCAGGGGGCGGCAATTCACCCCTCCACTTT; cdr3_aa: CASSSGGGNSPLHF
j_call: TRBJ1-1; clone_size: few; v_call: TRBV19; d_call: NA; cdr3_nt: TGTGCCAGTAGTAAGGGACCCCAACGAGGCACTGAAGCTTTCTTT; cdr3_aa: CASSKGPQRGTEAFF
j_call: TRBJ2-1; clone_size: NA; v_call: TRBV6-4; d_call: NA; cdr3_nt: TGTGCCAGCAGCGAAACCGGGACGGATGGGTATGAGCAGTTCTTC; cdr3_aa: CASSETGTDGYEQFF